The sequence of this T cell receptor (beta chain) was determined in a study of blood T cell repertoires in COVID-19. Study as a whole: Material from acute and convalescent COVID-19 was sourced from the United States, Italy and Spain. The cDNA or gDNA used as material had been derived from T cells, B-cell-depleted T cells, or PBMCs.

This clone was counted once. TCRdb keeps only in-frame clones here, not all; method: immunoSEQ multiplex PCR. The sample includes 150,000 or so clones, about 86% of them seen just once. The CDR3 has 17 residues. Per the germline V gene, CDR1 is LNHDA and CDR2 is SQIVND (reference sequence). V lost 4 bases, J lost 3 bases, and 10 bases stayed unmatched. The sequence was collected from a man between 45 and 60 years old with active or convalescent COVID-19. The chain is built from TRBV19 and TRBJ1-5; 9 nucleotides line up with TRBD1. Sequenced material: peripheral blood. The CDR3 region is CASSRSRDREANQPQHF. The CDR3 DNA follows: TGTGCCAGTAGTAGGAGCCGGGACAGGGAAGCCAATCAGCCCCAGCATTTT.